The 31 T cell receptor beta chains below were found in one sample sequenced in a study of cytomegalovirus exposure and HLA in healthy donors. This PCR relied on a set of 60 Vbeta primers and 13 Jbeta primers. The method was immunoSEQ multiplex PCR; TCRdb's version includes in-frame clones alone and lacks a portion of them. The sample records 200,000 to 250,000 clones, approximately 81% being singletons. Sequencing was performed on PBMCs. These receptor sequences come from a woman aged 55-70 years in good health and CMV-seropositive.

The V and J genes are TRBV4-2 and TRBJ1-2; TRBD1 matches at 10 bases. V was clipped by 0 bases and J by 4 bases; unmatched bases: 8. From germline, CDR1 is LGHNA and CDR2 YNFKEQ. This CDR3 has 17 amino acids. The CDR3 loop is CASSQERLTGGVYGYTF. CDR3 DNA sequence: TGTGCCAGCAGCCAAGAAAGGTTGACAGGGGGCGTCTATGGCTACACCTTC.

This chain uses TRBV5-4 with TRBJ2-4, with 7 bases lining up with TRBD2. The CDR3 extends over 14 amino acids. Unmatched junction bases numbered 9, after V lost 4 bases and J lost 8 bases. The V gene's germline CDR1 is SGHNT and CDR2 YYREEE (reference sequence). This CDR3 reads CASSPGGGKDIQYF. In DNA, the CDR3 is TGTGCCAGCAGCCCGGGGGGAGGAAAAGACATTCAGTACTTC.

The chain uses TRBV19 and TRBJ2-2; TRBD1 aligns across 7 bases. V shed 8 bases and J 6 bases; nucleotides not matched to a gene: 3. Germline V gives CDR1 LNHDA, CDR2 SQIVND (reference sequence). The CDR3 sequence is 12 residues long. The CDR3 loop is CASLQGAGELFF. In DNA, the CDR3 is TGTGCCAGTCTTCAGGGGGCCGGGGAGCTGTTTTTT.

The rearrangement links TRBV7-3 to TRBJ2-3; D is perhaps TRBD2 (5 bases). Germline CDR1 is SGHTA and CDR2 is FQGTGA. The CDR3 loop spans 18 amino acids. V lost 5 bases and J 0 bases, leaving 21 bases between the germline ends. CDR3 coding DNA: TGTGCCAGCAGCGCCAACGGGTTGGGCGGGCTGAGCACAGATACGCAGTATTTT. Protein sequence: CASSANGLGGLSTDTQYF.

The rearrangement joins TRBV6-6 to TRBJ2-7; TRBD2 might be the D (6 bases). There are 16 residues in the CDR3. Trimming removed 2 bases from V and 0 bases from J, with 14 bases in between. From germline, CDR1 is MNHNY and CDR2 SVGAGI (reference sequence). The CDR3, as DNA: TGTGCCAGCAGTTACGTTCGGGGGTACGGCTCCTACGAGCAGTACTTC. As protein: CASSYVRGYGSYEQYF.

The chain recombines TRBV12-5 with TRBJ1-1; D is unresolved. The germline CDR1 and CDR2 sequences are LGHNT and FRNRAP. CDR3 size: 13 residues. V shed 8 bases and J shed 1 base, with 11 bases lying between them. Written as DNA, the CDR3 is TGTGCTAGTCGAGGTGAGAGGAACACTGAAGCTTTCTTT. Translated, it gives CASRGERNTEAFF.

The chain employs TRBV5-1 and TRBJ1-1; no clear D gene. V gave up 0 bases and J gave up 5 bases, with 5 bases separating them. This CDR3 spans 12 amino acids. Germline CDR1 and CDR2: SGHRS and YFSETQ. In DNA form, the CDR3 reads TGCGCCAGCAGCTTGGCGCGGACTGAAGCTTTCTTT. Amino acids: CASSLARTEAFF.

The chain joins TRBV6-5 to TRBJ1-4; 7 bases agree with TRBD1. The V gene's germline CDR1 is MNHEY and CDR2 SVGAGI. V shed 2 bases and J 6 bases; nucleotides not matched to a gene: 3. This CDR3 is built from 14 residues. For the CDR3, the DNA is TGTGCCAGCAGTTACAACAGGGGTTATGAAAAACTGTTTTTT. Protein sequence: CASSYNRGYEKLFF.

This clone was detected only once. The rearrangement uses TRBV6-1 and TRBJ2-7, with D unresolved. The CDR3 has 11 residues. V dropped 8 bases and J dropped 2 bases, with 7 bases sitting between them. Germline V gene sequence: CDR1 MNHNS, CDR2 SASEGT. The CDR3 is CASATTYEQYF. In nucleotides, the CDR3 is TGTGCCAGCGCTACCACCTACGAGCAGTACTTC.

The genes are TRBV5-1 and TRBJ1-2, with a possible D match to TRBD1 (6 bases). The CDR3 runs to 14 residues. Germline CDR1 reads SGHRS; CDR2 reads YFSETQ. Trimming took off 4 bases at V and 3 bases at J, with 13 bases between the two ends. CDR3 DNA sequence: TGCGCCAGCAGCCCAGGGGTGGGTGACTATGGCTACACCTTC. It translates to CASSPGVGDYGYTF.

The V gene is TRBV7-9, the J gene TRBJ2-7, with 7 nucleotides matching TRBD1. This CDR3 comprises 14 residues. Germline-derived CDR1 and CDR2 are SEHNR and FQNEAQ (reference sequence). Germline trimming cut 5 bases from V and 6 bases from J; bases unmatched to any gene: 10. The CDR3 DNA reads as TGTGCCAGCAGCCCTATAGACAGGGTCGTCGAGCAGTACTTC. Residues: CASSPIDRVVEQYF.

This rearrangement joins TRBV27 to TRBJ2-7; 10 bases are shared with TRBD1. Germline CDR1 is MNHEY and CDR2 is SMNVEV (reference sequence). The CDR3 extends over 14 amino acids. J was trimmed by 3 bases and V by 5 bases; bases with no gene match: 4. CDR3 in amino acids: CASSPGTGDYEQYF. In nucleotides, the CDR3 is TGTGCCAGCAGTCCCGGGACAGGGGACTACGAGCAGTACTTC.

This clone was counted a single time. The rearrangement joins TRBV10-1 to TRBJ1-4, with 7 bases aligning to TRBD1. The CDR3 is 12 residues long. Unmatched junction bases numbered 3, after V lost 9 bases and J lost 5 bases. Germline lookup yields CDR1 WNHNN and CDR2 SYGVQD (reference sequence). The CDR3 DNA is TGCGCCAGTACGACAGGGAATGAAAAACTGTTTTTT. Protein: CASTTGNEKLFF.

This clone was found a few times. The V gene is TRBV19, the J gene TRBJ2-2, with D possibly being TRBD1 (6 bases). In germline, CDR1 is LNHDA, CDR2 SQIVND (reference sequence). The CDR3 has 13 residues. The ends were cut back, 0 bases at V and 8 bases at J, with 7 bases in the middle. DNA of the CDR3: TGTGCCAGTAGTATAGACCAGGGGGGGGAGCTGTTTTTT. Its translation: CASSIDQGGELFF. Looking up the rest from reference TRBV19 and TRBJ2-2 gives the full variable domain: DGGITQSPKYLFRKEGQNVTLSCEQNLNHDAMYWYRQDPGQGLRLIYYSQIVNDFQKGDIAEGYSVSREKKESFPLTVTSAQKNPTAFYLCASSIDQGGELFFGEGSRLTVL.

J is TRBJ2-7 and V is TRBV30; TRBD2 agrees at 13 bases. This CDR3 has 17 amino acids. The V gene end was trimmed by 1 base and the J gene end by 4 bases; junction bases not matched to a gene: 10. In germline, CDR1 is GTSNPN, CDR2 SVGIG (reference sequence). The CDR3 DNA reads TGTGCCTGGAGTGGGGCATGGACTAGCGGGAGATCTTACGAGCAGTACTTC. This gives the protein CAWSGAWTSGRSYEQYF. Based on the CDR3 plus reference TRBV30 and TRBJ2-7, the full variable domain is SQTIHQWPATLVQPVGSPLSLECTVEGTSNPNLYWYRQAAGRGLQLLFYSVGIGQISSEVPQNLSASRPQDRQFILSSKKLLLSDSGFYLCAWSGAWTSGRSYEQYFGPGTRLTVT.

Notes on this clone: One end of the junction fails to match germline, which may point to a read error. The rearrangement links TRBV7-9 to TRBJ1-1; 7 positions match TRBD1. The germline gives CDR1 SEHNR, CDR2 FQNEAQ (reference sequence). This CDR3 spans 12 amino acids. This CDR3 reads CSSRDRNTEAFF. In DNA, the CDR3 is TGTTCCAGCAGGGACAGGAACACTGAAGCTTTCTTT.

The J gene is TRBJ2-3, the V gene TRBV7-9; 9 bases are shared with TRBD2. The V gene end was trimmed by 5 bases and the J gene end by 1 base; junction bases not matched to a gene: 10. Looked up from germline, CDR1 is SEHNR and CDR2 is FQNEAQ (reference sequence). This CDR3 spans 17 amino acids. CDR3: CASSLSVGGRGTDTQYF. CDR3 bases: TGTGCCAGCAGCCTATCCGTGGGCGGGAGGGGCACAGATACGCAGTATTTT. Together with reference TRBV7-9 and TRBJ2-3, the CDR3 gives the full variable domain: DTGVSQNPRHKITKRGQNVTFRCDPISEHNRLYWYRQTLGQGPEFLTYFQNEAQLEKSRLLSDRFSAERPKGSFSTLEIQRTEQGDSAMYLCASSLSVGGRGTDTQYFGPGTRLTVL.

The chain employs TRBV9 and TRBJ1-1; D remains unclear. Germline V gene data show CDR1 as SGDLS and CDR2 as YYNGEE. V was trimmed by 0 bases and J by 1 base, leaving 7 bases between them. This CDR3 region has 14 residues. The CDR3 loop reads CASSVGRENTEAFF. In nucleotides, the CDR3 is TGTGCCAGCAGCGTAGGTAGAGAGAACACTGAAGCTTTCTTT.

CDR3 DNA: TGTGCCAGCAGACGGGACAGGGTCCTCACCGGGGAGCTGTTTTTT. It translates to CASRRDRVLTGELFF. The V and J genes are TRBV2 and TRBJ2-2; the match to TRBD1 covers 9 bases. Per germline, CDR1 SNHLY and CDR2 FYNNEI. The CDR3 sequence is 15 residues long. J was trimmed by 4 bases and V by 6 bases; bases with no gene match: 6.

This rearrangement joins TRBV7-3 to TRBJ2-3; D not resolved. The CDR3 loop spans 12 amino acids. Looked up from germline, CDR1 is SGHTA and CDR2 is FQGTGA. Deletions cut 4 bases from V and 5 bases from J, with 7 bases between. CDR3: CASSSQLDTQYF. CDR3 in DNA: TGTGCCAGCAGCTCTCAGTTAGATACGCAGTATTTT.

The chain uses TRBV9 and TRBJ1-2; D gene unclear. Germline values: CDR1 SGDLS, CDR2 YYNGEE. The V end lost 7 bases, the J end lost 2 bases, and 21 bases lay between the germline ends. The CDR3 extends over 16 amino acids. Here the CDR3 reads CASSRGPEALNYGYTF. CDR3 coding DNA: TGTGCCAGCTCGCGCGGGCCAGAAGCCTTAAACTATGGCTACACCTTC.

The chain is built from TRBV5-1 and TRBJ2-5; 7 nucleotides align to TRBD1. The length of the CDR3 is 14 residues. The V segment lost 2 bases and the J segment 5 bases; nucleotides outside the gene matches: 6. Germline V gene data show CDR1 as SGHRS and CDR2 as YFSETQ. CDR3 residues: CASSFRGFGETQYF. Written as DNA, the CDR3 is TGCGCCAGCAGCTTCAGGGGGTTCGGGGAGACCCAGTACTTC.

The V call is TRBV9, the J call TRBJ2-2; D is unresolved. The germline V and J ends were trimmed by 0 bases and 0 bases, with 6 bases remaining between them. CDR3 size: 15 residues. CDR1 SGDLS and CDR2 YYNGEE come from the germline V gene. The CDR3 bases are TGTGCCAGCAGCGTAGTAACACCGAACACCGGGGAGCTGTTTTTT. This encodes CASSVVTPNTGELFF.

Only one count was recorded for this clone. This chain links TRBV10-3 with TRBJ2-3; 8 positions agree with TRBD2. Germline V gene data show CDR1 as ENHRY and CDR2 as SYGVKD. J gave up 3 bases and V 1 base, and 3 bases lay outside the gene matches. The CDR3 runs 15 residues. In DNA, the CDR3 is TGTGCCATCAGTGAGTGGGCGGGAGGTACAGATACGCAGTATTTT. Protein product: CAISEWAGGTDTQYF.

The CDR3 coding sequence is TGTGCCAGCAGCTTTCCTCGGGGAGTAGAGCAGTTCTTC. Its translation: CASSFPRGVEQFF. This chain joins TRBV7-2 and TRBJ2-1, with D possibly being TRBD2 (5 bases). This CDR3 has 13 residues. CDR1 and CDR2 (germline): SGHTA, FQGNSA. Trimming stripped 3 bases from V and 10 bases from J, with 13 bases between.

This rearrangement joins TRBV2 to TRBJ2-7; 9 bases fit TRBD1. In germline, CDR1 is SNHLY, CDR2 FYNNEI. Unmatched junction bases numbered 4, after V lost 3 bases and J lost 4 bases. This CDR3 has 14 residues. The CDR3 DNA follows: TGTGCCAGCAGTGATGGGACAGGGCAATACGAGCAGTACTTC. Its protein is CASSDGTGQYEQYF.

V is TRBV5-1 and J is TRBJ2-3, with a weak D call TRBD2 (6 bases). Germline CDR1 reads SGHRS; CDR2 reads YFSETQ. With 3 bases removed from V and 4 bases from J, the gap between germline ends came to 12 bases. The CDR3 consists of 14 residues. CDR3 nucleotides: TGCGCCAGCAGCTACGGGGGTGGGGCAGATACGCAGTATTTT. It translates to CASSYGGGADTQYF. The full variable domain, its missing parts supplied by reference TRBV5-1 and TRBJ2-3, is KAGVTQTPRYLIKTRGQQVTLSCSPISGHRSVSWYQQTPGQGLQFLFEYFSETQRNKGNFPGRFSGRQFSNSRSEMNVSTLELGDSALYLCASSYGGGADTQYFGPGTRLTVL.

The CDR3 bases are TGTGCCAGCAGTTATCACGGGACAGATTATGGCTACACCTTC. Translation: CASSYHGTDYGYTF. The chain links TRBV6-5 to TRBJ1-2; 7 bases match TRBD1. This CDR3 spans 14 amino acids. The V and J ends lost 3 bases and 5 bases, in that order; junction bases with no gene match: 6. Germline CDR1 and CDR2: MNHEY and SVGAGI.

This chain joins TRBV5-4 and TRBJ1-3; D may be TRBD1 (6 bases). The germline V gene encodes CDR1 SGHNT and CDR2 YYREEE (reference sequence). V was pared by 0 bases and J by 2 bases, with 12 bases between. The CDR3 has 16 residues. The CDR3 here is CASSLAGGRPGNTIYF. Here the CDR3 DNA reads TGTGCCAGCAGCTTGGCGGGGGGCCGACCTGGAAACACCATATATTTT.

This clone was observed once. The chain joins TRBV6-1 to TRBJ1-5; no definite D call. CDR3 length: 12 amino acids. CDR1 and CDR2 (germline): MNHNS, SASEGT. V lost 11 bases and J lost 6, with 14 bases in between. This chain's CDR3 is CASEDWGQPQHF. Here the CDR3 DNA reads TGTGCCTCGGAGGATTGGGGTCAGCCCCAGCATTTT.

V usage is TRBV4-1 and J usage is TRBJ1-1; D gene unclear. Trimming took off 1 base at V and 1 base at J, with 16 bases between the two ends. The CDR3 has 17 amino acids. CDR1 is MGHRA, CDR2 YSYEKL, per germline. CDR3 sequence: CASSQVRASTGNTEAFF. CDR3 in DNA: TGCGCCAGCAGCCAAGTACGAGCCTCTACGGGGAACACTGAAGCTTTCTTT.